This T cell receptor (beta chain) was recorded in a study of T cells in Graves' hyperthyroidism and ophthalmopathy. Study-level findings and limits: For ophthalmopathy, model prediction preceded onset by a median roughly 5.9 months.

This CDR3 is built from 13 residues. Germline V gene lookup returns CDR1 MNHNS and CDR2 SASEGT. Trimming removed 8 bases from V and 4 bases from J; junction bases left unmatched: 0. Hyperthyroidism of Graves' type that showed no ophthalmopathy progression within 18 months was stable. Aged 18 to 65, the patients had hyperthyroidism that was newly diagnosed and had lasted under 2 months. Diagnosing involved the use of clinical symptoms, serum thyroxine and TRAb, thyroid ultrasound and orbital computed tomography. What was amplified from RNA transcripts were TCR beta CDR3 regions. During a first-round RT-PCR of the TCR CDR3, the HTBI primer set was used. TCRdb re-called the multiplex PCR reads with MiXCR, one entry per CDR3 protein. The sample includes 800,000 or so distinct CDR3 sequences, roughly 40% of them seen just once. In regard to this clonotype: Its cognate antigen is unknown.

The chain recombines TRBV6-1 with TRBJ2-6; 9 bases map to TRBD1. The sequence was obtained from a man aged 18-30 years with Graves' hyperthyroidism. The sequenced sample consisted of blood. The CDR3 is CASGTGGANVLTF. CDR3 DNA: TGTGCCAGCGGGACAGGGGGGGCCAACGTCCTGACTTTC.